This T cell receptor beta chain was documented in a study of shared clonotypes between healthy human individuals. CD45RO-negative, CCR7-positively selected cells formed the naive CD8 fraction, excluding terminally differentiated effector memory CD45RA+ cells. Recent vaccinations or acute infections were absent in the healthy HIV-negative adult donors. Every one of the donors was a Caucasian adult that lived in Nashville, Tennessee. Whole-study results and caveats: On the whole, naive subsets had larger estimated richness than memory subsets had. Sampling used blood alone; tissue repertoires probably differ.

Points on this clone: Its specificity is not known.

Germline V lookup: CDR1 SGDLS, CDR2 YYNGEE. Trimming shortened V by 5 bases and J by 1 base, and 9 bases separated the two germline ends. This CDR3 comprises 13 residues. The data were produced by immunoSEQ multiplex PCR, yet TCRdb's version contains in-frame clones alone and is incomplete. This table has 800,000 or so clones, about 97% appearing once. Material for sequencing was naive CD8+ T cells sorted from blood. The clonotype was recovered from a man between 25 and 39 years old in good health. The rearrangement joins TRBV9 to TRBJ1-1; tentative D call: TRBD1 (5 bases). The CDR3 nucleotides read TGTGCCAGCAGAGGGGTGGCGAACACTGAAGCTTTCTTT. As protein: CASRGVANTEAFF. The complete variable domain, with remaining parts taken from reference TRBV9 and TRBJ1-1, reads DSGVTQTPKHLITATGQRVTLRCSPRSGDLSVYWYQQSLDQGLQFLIQYYNGEERAKGNILERFSAQQFPDLHSELNLSSLELGDSALYFCASRGVANTEAFFGQGTRLTVV.